The next 20 T cell receptor beta chains were all read from a single sample in a study of T cell changes during pregnancy in multiple sclerosis. Data came from immunoSEQ multiplex PCR; TCRdb stores just in-frame clones and leaves some out. The sample holds under 100,000 clones, around 93% seen once. The material sequenced was peripheral blood, taken in the first trimester of pregnancy. The receptor source for this set is a female donor in good health, enrolled as a control in a pregnancy study.

V usage is TRBV4-3 and J usage is TRBJ2-5; 8 nucleotides agree with TRBD1. After removal of 1 base from V and 0 bases from J, the junction contained 7 bases not matched to a gene. The CDR3 covers 17 residues. CDR1 is LGHNA and CDR2 is YSLEER in the germline V gene. Here the CDR3 reads CASSQGTGFPYQETQYF. The CDR3 DNA follows: TGCGCCAGCAGCCAAGGGACAGGGTTCCCCTACCAAGAGACCCAGTACTTC.

Turning to this clone: One end of the junction is discordant with germline, which a read error may explain. The chain is built from TRBV7-7 and TRBJ2-3; D assignment may be TRBD1 or TRBD2 (6 bases each). Germline V gene lookup returns CDR1 SSHAT and CDR2 FNYEAQ (reference sequence). The CDR3 length is 15 residues. CDR3 coding DNA: TGTGCTAGCAGCTTAGCGGCAGGGGTAGCAGATACGCAGTATTTT. Its protein product is CASSLAAGVADTQYF.

CDR3 protein: CASSPESLRKETQYF. The CDR3 nucleotides read TGTGCCAGCTCCCCCGAGAGTCTCCGCAAAGAGACCCAGTACTTC. The rearrangement uses TRBV18 and TRBJ2-5; D is ambiguous. Trimming left V 6 bases short and J 3 bases short, with 17 bases between. Germline CDR1 KGHSH, CDR2 LQKENI. This CDR3 is built from 15 residues.

The chain recombines TRBV7-9 with TRBJ2-7; no clear D. Germline V gene sequence: CDR1 SEHNR, CDR2 FQNEAQ (reference sequence). The CDR3 runs to 13 residues. V shed 1 base and J shed 0 bases, with 4 bases lying between them. The CDR3 loop is CASSLDTSYEQYF. The CDR3 bases are TGTGCCAGCAGCTTAGACACCTCCTACGAGCAGTACTTC.

The chain recombines TRBV7-2 with TRBJ1-3; D perhaps matches TRBD1 (6 bases). The germline CDR1 and CDR2 sequences are SGHTA and FQGNSA. The V end was cut by 4 bases, the J end by 0 bases, with 10 bases between. CDR3 length: 15 residues. CDR3 residues: CASSSGQSSGNTIYF. CDR3 sequence (DNA): TGTGCCAGCAGCTCCGGACAGAGCTCTGGAAACACCATATATTTT.

The chain combines TRBV7-3 with TRBJ1-2; D not resolved. V was pared by 0 bases and J by 7 bases, with 9 bases between. Germline loops: CDR1 SGHTA, CDR2 FQGTGA. This CDR3 contains 13 residues. CDR3 coding DNA: TGTGCCAGCAGCTTAACACCAAGCGGTGGCTACACCTTC. As protein: CASSLTPSGGYTF. Combining the CDR3 with reference TRBV7-3 and TRBJ1-2 gives the whole variable domain GAGVSQTPSNKVTEKGKYVELRCDPISGHTALYWYRQSLGQGPEFLIYFQGTGAADDSGLPNDRFFAVRPEGSVSTLKIQRTERGDSAVYLCASSLTPSGGYTFGSGTRLTVV.

The chain links TRBV4-1 to TRBJ1-5, with 10 bases matching TRBD1. V trimming: 3 bases; J trimming: 6 bases; junction bases outside the gene matches: 5. From germline, CDR1 is MGHRA and CDR2 YSYEKL. The CDR3 consists of 15 residues. The CDR3 loop is CASSHPRDRGQPQHF. CDR3 in DNA: TGCGCCAGCAGCCACCCCCGGGACAGGGGTCAGCCCCAGCATTTT.

The gene calls are TRBV4-1 and TRBJ1-2; TRBD1 agrees at 7 bases. The CDR3 runs 15 residues. V dropped 1 base and J dropped 8; count of bases not matched to a gene: 10. Per the germline V gene, CDR1 is MGHRA and CDR2 is YSYEKL. The CDR3 region has the DNA TGCGCCAGCAGCCAAGTCCCCGACAGGGTCCAAGGCTACACCTTC. Its translation is CASSQVPDRVQGYTF.

This rearrangement joins TRBV7-2 to TRBJ2-7, with 7 nucleotides matching TRBD1. The CDR3 covers 16 residues. V shed 4 bases, J shed 1 base, and the junction held 10 bases outside the gene matches. Germline V CDR1 and CDR2: SGHTA, FQGNSA. The DNA of the CDR3 is TGTGCCAGCAGCTGGGGGACAGCTGATTCTTCCTACGAGCAGTACTTC. Its protein product is CASSWGTADSSYEQYF.

The V and J genes are TRBV6-4 and TRBJ2-2, with D possibly being TRBD2 (5 bases). V shed 7 bases and J shed 5 bases, with 11 bases lying between them. CDR1 and CDR2 (germline): MRHNA, SNTAGT. The CDR3 sequence is 13 residues long. In nucleotides, the CDR3 is TGTGCCAGCACTTCGACGGGAACCGGGGAGCTGTTTTTT. Its protein product is CASTSTGTGELFF.

This sequence joins TRBV18 and TRBJ1-2, with 8 bases lining up with TRBD1. The CDR3 spans 15 residues. Per germline, CDR1 KGHSH and CDR2 LQKENI. J gave up 5 bases and V 2 bases, and 7 bases lay outside the gene matches. For the CDR3, the DNA is TGTGCCAGCTCACCAAACCCCACAGGGGGGTATGGCTACACCTTC. This codes for CASSPNPTGGYGYTF.

The chain combines TRBV27 with TRBJ1-4; D might be TRBD1 (6 bases). The CDR3 is made up of 15 amino acids. CDR1 is MNHEY, CDR2 SMNVEV, per germline (reference sequence). Trimming shortened V by 5 bases and J by 0 bases, and 10 bases separated the two germline ends. In nucleotides, the CDR3 is TGTGCCAGCAGTACGGACAGCGCAACTAATGAAAAACTGTTTTTT. It is translated as CASSTDSATNEKLFF.

Concerning this clone itself: A junction boundary mismatches the germline segment, possibly from a read error. The chain uses TRBV29-1 and TRBJ2-3; TRBD2 matches at 7 bases. The germline V gene has CDR1 SQVTM and CDR2 ANQGSEA. The CDR3 covers 11 residues. The CDR3 coding sequence is TGTGGGGCGGGGGAGGCAGATACGCAGTATTTT. Translating it yields CGAGEADTQYF.

The V call is TRBV4-3, the J call TRBJ2-2; D is possibly TRBD2 (6 bases). Per germline, CDR1 LGHNA and CDR2 YSLEER. The V gene lost 0 bases and the J gene lost 6 bases, with 8 bases spanning the gap. This CDR3 spans 14 amino acids. CDR3 bases: TGCGCCAGCAGCCAAGAGTGGGGGGCCGGGGAGCTGTTTTTT. It encodes CASSQEWGAGELFF.

The rearrangement links TRBV11-3 to TRBJ2-1, with 11 positions matching TRBD2. CDR3 size: 15 residues. V lost 0 bases, J lost 8 bases, and 3 bases stayed unmatched. Per germline, CDR1 SGHNT and CDR2 YENEEA. CDR3 residues: CASSLEASGGHEQFF. CDR3 bases: TGTGCCAGCAGCTTAGAAGCTAGCGGGGGGCATGAGCAGTTCTTC.

CDR3 protein: CASSLVKETQYF. CDR3 in DNA: TGTGCCAGCAGCCTAGTAAAAGAGACCCAGTACTTC. This rearrangement joins TRBV5-4 to TRBJ2-5; D remains ambiguous. The CDR3 contains 12 residues. Germline loops: CDR1 SGHNT, CDR2 YYREEE (reference sequence). The V and J ends lost 4 bases and 3 bases respectively, with 7 bases between them.

V gene TRBV6-4 combines with J gene TRBJ2-5; D is ambiguous. Germline V gives CDR1 MRHNA, CDR2 SNTAGT. V was clipped by 5 bases and J by 1 base, with 8 bases between them. The CDR3 consists of 13 residues. This chain's CDR3 is CASSRPSQETQYF. The CDR3 DNA is TGTGCCAGCAGTCGTCCGAGCCAAGAGACCCAGTACTTC.

The chain has TRBV5-1 and TRBJ1-1; 12 bases match TRBD1. The CDR3 covers 16 residues. Germline V gives CDR1 SGHRS, CDR2 YFSETQ. The V segment lost 2 bases and the J segment 4 bases; nucleotides outside the gene matches: 6. The CDR3 region is CASSFAGQGARTEAFF. In nucleotides, the CDR3 is TGCGCCAGCAGCTTTGCGGGACAGGGGGCGCGCACTGAAGCTTTCTTT.

CDR3 DNA: TGCGCCAGCAGCCAAGCCCGGGACAGGGAATTGAACACTGAAGCTTTCTTT. It yields the protein CASSQARDRELNTEAFF. V is TRBV4-3 and J is TRBJ1-1; TRBD1 matches at 9 bases. The germline CDR1 and CDR2 sequences are LGHNA and YSLEER. The V segment lost 1 base and the J segment 0 bases; nucleotides outside the gene matches: 6. This CDR3 is built from 17 residues.

The chain joins TRBV9 to TRBJ2-5, with a tentative D call TRBD2 (7 bases). The V gene's germline CDR1 is SGDLS and CDR2 YYNGEE. This CDR3 has 15 amino acids. Between the trimmed V and J ends, which lost 3 bases and 2 bases, there was a span of 14 bases. CDR3 protein: CASSARGGEQETQYF. The DNA of the CDR3 is TGTGCCAGCAGCGCGAGGGGGGGGGAACAAGAGACCCAGTACTTC.